In its sample, the clone carrying this TCR beta chain was seen many times. Its antigen is unidentified. This sample was taken from a study of CD8 T cells in ankylosing spondylitis. Whole-study findings and limits: In ankylosing spondylitis blood, a motif of roughly 8 highly homologous TCR beta variants appeared characteristic.

TCRdb analysed the 5' RACE reads with MiXCR anew, one entry per CDR3 protein. The table includes 500,000 to 650,000 distinct CDR3 sequences, about 5.4% detected once. Deletions cut 0 bases from V and 8 bases from J, with 9 bases between. The CDR3 consists of 13 residues. The germline V gene encodes CDR1 LGHNA and CDR2 YNFKEQ. The chain employs TRBV4-2 and TRBJ2-3; D gene ambiguous. The sequence derives from a male donor with ankylosing spondylitis. Input material: blood, either unsorted or a sorted T cell fraction (not recorded which). CDR3 region: CASSQDLRATQYF. DNA of the CDR3: TGTGCCAGCAGCCAAGATTTGCGTGCTACGCAGTATTTT.